This T cell receptor (beta chain) came from a study of cytomegalovirus exposure and HLA in healthy donors (dated by TCRdb to about 2017). As for the study more broadly: In an earlier analysis of some 610 of the donors, approximately 260 Gb of sequence data and approximately 100 million unique TCR beta sequences from roughly 180 million T cells were reported. Roughly 320 gigabases of sequencing data and around 85 million unique TCR sequences made up an early release that covered fewer than 650 HLA-typed donors. Among the roughly 400 genotyped donors, about 83% belonged to the genetic ancestry cluster associated with self-reported Caucasian donors. The study aimed to test whether cataloging public T cell receptors could reveal signatures of past pathogen exposure. The T cell repertoires of 700 or so subjects were profiled by immunosequencing and related to cytomegalovirus serostatus. Besides the first cohort of about 730 subjects, a separate validation cohort made up of over 95 different subjects was used. High-throughput TCR immunosequencing, statistical association of individual TCRs with disease status, and machine learning were combined to predict cytomegalovirus infection status. To study patterns of TCR occurrence, a later analysis re-analyzed previously published TCR beta repertoires from hundreds of donors and added high-resolution HLA genotyping. Rather than using new phenotypic data, the later analysis identified candidate immune exposures from TCR beta sequences and from how often those sequences occurred across donors. An earlier analysis of more than 450 of the donors used high-throughput TCR beta sequencing to judge whether each TCR beta V gene segment behaved as functional or pseudogenic. Donor age, sex, ethnicity and CMV serostatus were compiled alongside the repertoire data. Genome-wide SNP genotypes for about 60% of the roughly 670 donors were used in a later genetic analysis, which treated that subset as a discovery cohort. All discovery cohort repertoires had been generated on a single sequencing platform. HLA typing included class I and class II loci at four-digit resolution. The number of donors typed differed by locus, with 629-630 for A, B, C, DRB1 and DQB1, 522 for DQA1, 600 to 610 for DPA1, and 450 to 480 for DPB1. Four to six DR-DQ haplotypes were handled as single units for association and clustering, since linkage in the cohort was strong. On average, about 200,000 unique TCR beta nucleotide sequences were sequenced per donor among roughly 430 genotyped donors of the cohort, with approximately 18% of those sequences being non-productive.

The protocol used for the library was the immunoSEQ multiplex PCR assay. The multiplex PCR relied on a mix of 60 forward primers for TCR Vbeta segments and 13 reverse primers for TCR Jbeta segments. Amplification of the CDR3 region of rearranged TCR beta genes was performed with a multiplex PCR assay on genomic DNA. Amplified TCR beta libraries were sequenced as 87-base-pair reads on the Illumina HiSeq System. The paper's processing steps were these. In a later analysis, 70 million to 95 million unique TCR beta chains were counted across the approximately 640 repertoires, and about 9.9 million of these chains were shared by at least two donors. Raw reads were error-corrected and collapsed into unique sequences with a nearest-neighbor algorithm that merged closely related sequences to remove PCR and sequencing errors. Alignment of CDR3 sequences to IMGT reference sequences was used to assign V, D and J gene segments. Each retained sequence needed at least a six-nucleotide match to both a V gene segment and a J gene segment. A rearrangement was called productive if the CDR3 had no stop codons and remained in frame with V and J, and every other rearrangement was called non-productive. CDR3 was defined according to IMGT convention as the region running from the second conserved V-encoded cysteine to the conserved J-encoded phenylalanine. The earlier analysis of about 610 of the donors excluded sequences that lacked an unambiguous match to a single V gene segment. In an earlier analysis of roughly 600 of the donors, a V segment was called functional when productive rearrangements were above 56.7%, and segregating when the standard deviation between donors exceeded 5%. A statistical classification framework was built for diagnosing cytomegalovirus status from the catalog of TCR beta chain sequences. A later analysis assigned V and J genes by comparing TCR nucleotide sequences with IMGT/GENE-DB human TR gene sequences. Using the TCRdist pipeline, a later analysis assigned CDR3 sequences along with most-parsimonious VDJ recombination scenarios. In a later analysis, each TCR beta chain was defined by its CDR3 amino acid sequence together with its V-gene family, and reads without a unique V-gene family were excluded. A later analysis removed 500 to 650 highly shared, low-generation-probability nucleotide sequences to deal with suspected cross-contamination and a sequencing artifact. For each public chain, a later analysis derived a clonal expansion index from normalized ranks of inferred template counts within each repertoire. In a later analysis, generation probabilities were computed using a VDJ recombination model fitted to out-of-frame rearrangements, and the results were checked against IGoR. Hypergeometric tests were used in a later analysis to score TCR-TCR, TCR-HLA and TCR-CMV co-occurrence, with a repertoire-size bias correction applied to the TCR pairs. In a later analysis, false discovery rates were estimated by permuting HLA or CMV assignments 20 times. In a later analysis, co-occurring TCRs were grouped with DBSCAN, and TCRdist sequence similarity was added when clustering was performed within HLA-allele-positive subsets. Repertoires with fewer than 30,000 or more than 120,000 public chains were left out of co-occurrence clustering, as were a handful of repertoires with anomalous nucleotide sharing. TCRdb re-hosts the immuneACCESS table, in-frame sequences only. Its copies lack some clones; in the studies checked, an unresolved V gene accounts for under half of them, and the cause for the rest is not known. V and J calls and clone size are copied from that table; D and trimming were computed from the DNA. Across this sample there are around 110,000 clones, with about four fifths seen only once. 1.6% of the sample is held by the ten biggest clonotypes.

What the work shows at the level of the full study, not this receptor alone: According to a later genetic analysis, donors in an Asian-associated ancestry cluster had fewer N-insertions in productive TCRs than the approximately 650-donor mean. Because HLA typing was unavailable for some donors at each locus, only the typed subset was used in association tests. It was suggested by the authors that the approach could potentially be generalized to other disease states and immunological phenotypes. Correlated functional status among segregating V segments might be attributable to linkage disequilibrium, but an unknown experimental factor could not be ruled out. The classifier was reported to diagnose cytomegalovirus status with high specificity and sensitivity in both the original and validation cohorts. An association between a missense DCLRE1C variant and V-gene and J-gene trimming of TCR beta chains was found in a later genetic analysis and replicated in an independent cohort. While some public TCRs were present in many individuals, most TCR sequences turned up only very rarely across donors. A later analysis found that TCR association rates varied across HLA loci, with DRB1 alleles showing the most associated TCRs and HLA-C alleles the fewest. A few of the identified cytomegalovirus-associated TCR beta chains were confirmed in vitro to be specific for cytomegalovirus antigens. This cohort had only TCR beta chains sequenced, and the lack of alpha or paired-chain data limited which features could be detected. For the cohort, immune exposure information was limited to CMV serostatus. A later analysis found that HLA-associated TCR beta chains were more clonally expanded and had lower generation probabilities than equally common non-associated chains. In a later analysis, several top co-occurrence clusters were reported to appear linked to parvovirus B19, influenza, CMV and Epstein-Barr virus. A further reported finding was that TCR beta sequences accurately predicted the HLA-A and HLA-B alleles for most subjects in the first cohort. According to a later analysis, most CMV-associated TCR beta chains appeared to be HLA-restricted, and the HLA associations seemed to be driven largely by CMV exposure. Assigning TCR associations to individual alleles was difficult when HLA alleles, especially DR and DQ, strongly co-occurred. In a later analysis, over 15,000 TCR beta sequences were associated with specific HLA alleles at a false discovery rate of 0.05. The presence/absence analyses assumed that sequencing depth was roughly uniform across donors, and that assumption may not be true. The study gave a list of some 150 TCR beta chains associated with cytomegalovirus. Broadly in line with IMGT annotations, most TCR beta V segments showed up in productive rearrangements about 87% or about 30% of the time in an earlier analysis of a few hundred of the donors. Because counts were too low, roughly 18 rarely observed V segments, including chromosome 9 orphons, were left out of the earlier analysis of over 550 of the donors. The sequencing pipeline was judged likely to have produced a cluster of highly shared sequence variants as a technical artifact.

Of note for this clone: Its antigen remains undetermined. Base qualities are missing; no much larger clone stands one base away.

In total, roughly 670 healthy bone marrow donors made up the cohort. All cohort members were sampled while nominally healthy, although unrecorded immune exposures were likely present. The donor tested CMV seronegative and was one of the 352 seronegative cohort members. A peripheral blood sample was provided by each donor, and peripheral blood mononuclear cells were used for TCR beta sequencing. The Qiagen DNeasy Blood Extraction Kit was used to extract genomic DNA from the blood cell samples. The clonotype was recovered from a woman younger than 35 in good health and CMV-seronegative. The sequenced sample consisted of PBMCs.

The nucleotides are TGTGCCAGCAGCTCAGCCTGGACTAGCGGGGCCCTCTACGAGCAGTACTTC. Translated, it gives CASSSAWTSGALYEQYF. Recombination joined TRBV5-4 with TRBJ2-7; 12 nucleotides in the junction match TRBD2. V trim: 3 bases; J trim: 3 bases; unmatched bases: 10. The CDR3 runs 17 amino acids, cysteine and phenylalanine included. Just CDR3 DNA is preserved here, 51 bases in frame from base 1. CDR1 and CDR2 are drawn from the germline V gene (reference sequence): SGHNT, YYREEE.